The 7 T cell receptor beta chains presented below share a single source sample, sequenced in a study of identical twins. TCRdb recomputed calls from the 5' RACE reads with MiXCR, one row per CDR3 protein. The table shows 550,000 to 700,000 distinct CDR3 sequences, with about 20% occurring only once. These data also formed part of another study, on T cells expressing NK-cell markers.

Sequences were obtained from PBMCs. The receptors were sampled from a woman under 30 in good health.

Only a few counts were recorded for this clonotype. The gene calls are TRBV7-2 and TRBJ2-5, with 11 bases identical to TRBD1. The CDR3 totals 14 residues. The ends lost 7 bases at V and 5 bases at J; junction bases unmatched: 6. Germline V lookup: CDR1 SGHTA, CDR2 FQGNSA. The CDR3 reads CASTSWDRGETQYF. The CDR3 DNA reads TGTGCCAGCACCTCATGGGACAGGGGGGAGACCCAGTACTTC.

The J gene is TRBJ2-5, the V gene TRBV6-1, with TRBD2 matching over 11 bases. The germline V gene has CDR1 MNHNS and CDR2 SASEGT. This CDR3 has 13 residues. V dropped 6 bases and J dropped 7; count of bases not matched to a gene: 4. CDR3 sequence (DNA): TGTGCCAGCAGGATAGCGGGGGGGTTGACCCAGTACTTC. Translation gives CASRIAGGLTQYF.

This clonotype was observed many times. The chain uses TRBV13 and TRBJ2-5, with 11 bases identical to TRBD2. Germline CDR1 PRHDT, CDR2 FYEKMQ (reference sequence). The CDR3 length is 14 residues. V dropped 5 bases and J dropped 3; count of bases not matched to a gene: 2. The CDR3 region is CASSVGLAEETQYF. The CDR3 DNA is TGTGCCAGCAGCGTGGGACTAGCGGAAGAGACCCAGTACTTC.

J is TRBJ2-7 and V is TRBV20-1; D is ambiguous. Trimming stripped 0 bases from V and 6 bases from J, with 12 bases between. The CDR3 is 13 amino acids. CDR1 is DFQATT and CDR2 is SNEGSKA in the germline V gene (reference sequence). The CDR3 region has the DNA TGCAGTGCTAGAGATAATGGGCCGGCCGAGCAGTACTTC. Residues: CSARDNGPAEQYF.

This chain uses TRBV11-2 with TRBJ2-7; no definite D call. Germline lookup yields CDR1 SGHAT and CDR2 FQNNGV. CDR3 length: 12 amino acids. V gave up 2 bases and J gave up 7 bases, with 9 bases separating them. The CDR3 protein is CASSLNLGEQYF. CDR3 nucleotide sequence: TGTGCCAGCAGCTTAAACCTAGGGGAGCAGTACTTC.

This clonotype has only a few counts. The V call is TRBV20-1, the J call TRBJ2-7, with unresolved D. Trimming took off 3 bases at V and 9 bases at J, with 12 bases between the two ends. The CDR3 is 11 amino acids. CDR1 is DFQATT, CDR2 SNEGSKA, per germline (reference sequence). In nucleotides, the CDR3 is TGCAGTGCTAGGGCACTACGAGGGCAGTACTTC. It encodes CSARALRGQYF.

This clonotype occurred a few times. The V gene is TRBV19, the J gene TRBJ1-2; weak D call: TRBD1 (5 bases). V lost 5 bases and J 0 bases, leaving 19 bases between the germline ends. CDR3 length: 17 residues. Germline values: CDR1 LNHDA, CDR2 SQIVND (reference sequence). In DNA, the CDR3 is TGTGCCAGTAGTGATGGGAGGGGATTCTACACTAACTATGGCTACACCTTC. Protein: CASSDGRGFYTNYGYTF.